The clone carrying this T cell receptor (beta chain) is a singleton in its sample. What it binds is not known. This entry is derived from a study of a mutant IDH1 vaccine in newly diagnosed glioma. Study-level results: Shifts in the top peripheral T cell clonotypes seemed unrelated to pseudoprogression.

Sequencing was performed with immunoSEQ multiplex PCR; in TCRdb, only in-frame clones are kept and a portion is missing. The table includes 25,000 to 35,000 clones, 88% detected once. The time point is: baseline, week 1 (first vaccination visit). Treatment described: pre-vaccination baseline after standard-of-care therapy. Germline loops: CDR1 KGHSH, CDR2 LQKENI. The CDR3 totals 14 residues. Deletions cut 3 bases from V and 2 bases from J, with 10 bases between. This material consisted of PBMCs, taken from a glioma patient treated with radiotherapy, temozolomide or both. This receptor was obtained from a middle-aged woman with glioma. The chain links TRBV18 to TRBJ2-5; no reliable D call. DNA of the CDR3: TGTGCCAGCTCACCTCTGCAGGAGCAAGAGACCCAGTACTTC. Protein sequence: CASSPLQEQETQYF.